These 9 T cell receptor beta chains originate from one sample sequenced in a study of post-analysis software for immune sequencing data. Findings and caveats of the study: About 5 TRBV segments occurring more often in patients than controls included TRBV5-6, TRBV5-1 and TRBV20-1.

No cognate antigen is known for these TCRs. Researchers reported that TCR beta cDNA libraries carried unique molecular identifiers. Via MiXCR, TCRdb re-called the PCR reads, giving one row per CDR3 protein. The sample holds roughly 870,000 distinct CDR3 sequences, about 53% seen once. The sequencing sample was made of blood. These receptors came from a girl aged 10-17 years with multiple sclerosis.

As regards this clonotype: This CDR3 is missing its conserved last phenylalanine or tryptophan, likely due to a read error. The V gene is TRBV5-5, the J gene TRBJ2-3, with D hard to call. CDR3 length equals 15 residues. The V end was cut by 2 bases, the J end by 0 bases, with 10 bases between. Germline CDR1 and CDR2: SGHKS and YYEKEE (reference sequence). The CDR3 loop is CASSLHESSTDTQYL. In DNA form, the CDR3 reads TGTGCCAGCAGCTTACACGAATCCAGCACAGATACGCAGTATTTG.

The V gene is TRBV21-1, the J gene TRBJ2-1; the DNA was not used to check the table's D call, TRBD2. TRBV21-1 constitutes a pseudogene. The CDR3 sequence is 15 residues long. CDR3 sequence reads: CASSKHPSGRGEKFF. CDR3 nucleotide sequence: TGTGCCAGCAGCAAACATCCTAGCGGGAGGGGAGAAAAGTTCTTC.

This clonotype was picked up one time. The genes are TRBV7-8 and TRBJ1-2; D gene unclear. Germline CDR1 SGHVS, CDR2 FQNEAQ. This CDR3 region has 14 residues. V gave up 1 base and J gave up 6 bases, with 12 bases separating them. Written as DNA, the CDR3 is TGTGCCAGCAGCTTAGTCGTAGTGCGGCATGGCTACACCTTC. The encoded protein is CASSLVVVRHGYTF.

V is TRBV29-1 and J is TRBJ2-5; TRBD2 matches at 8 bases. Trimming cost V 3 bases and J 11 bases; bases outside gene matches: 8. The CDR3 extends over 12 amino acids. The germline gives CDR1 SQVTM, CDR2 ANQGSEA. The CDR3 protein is CSVDKAGGPQYF. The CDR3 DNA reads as TGCAGCGTTGATAAGGCGGGGGGCCCTCAGTACTTC.

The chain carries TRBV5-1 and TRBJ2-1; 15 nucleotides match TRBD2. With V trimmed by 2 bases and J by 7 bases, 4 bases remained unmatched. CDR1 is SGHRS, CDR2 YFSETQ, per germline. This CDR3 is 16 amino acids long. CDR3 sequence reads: CASSLGLAGGWNEQFF. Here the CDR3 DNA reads TGCGCCAGCAGCTTAGGACTAGCGGGGGGGTGGAATGAGCAGTTCTTC.

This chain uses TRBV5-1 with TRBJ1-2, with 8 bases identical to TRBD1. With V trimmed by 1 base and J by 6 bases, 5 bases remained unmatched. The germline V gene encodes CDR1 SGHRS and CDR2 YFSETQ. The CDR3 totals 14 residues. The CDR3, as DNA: TGCGCCAGCAGCTTGTCCCCAGGGGGCCATGGCTACACCTTC. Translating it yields CASSLSPGGHGYTF.

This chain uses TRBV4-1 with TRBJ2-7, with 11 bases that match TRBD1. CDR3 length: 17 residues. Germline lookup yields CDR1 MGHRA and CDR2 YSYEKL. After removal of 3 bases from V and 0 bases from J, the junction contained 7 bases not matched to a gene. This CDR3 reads CASSHLPGQGVSYEQYF. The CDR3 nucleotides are TGCGCCAGCAGCCATCTTCCGGGACAGGGGGTCTCCTACGAGCAGTACTTC.

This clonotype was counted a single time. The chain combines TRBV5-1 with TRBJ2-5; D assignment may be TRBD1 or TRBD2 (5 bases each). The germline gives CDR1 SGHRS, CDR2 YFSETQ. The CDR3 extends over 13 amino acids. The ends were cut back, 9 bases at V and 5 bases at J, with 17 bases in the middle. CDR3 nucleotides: TGCGCCACCGGGGAAGGGGACCGGGAGACCCAGTACTTC. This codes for CATGEGDRETQYF.

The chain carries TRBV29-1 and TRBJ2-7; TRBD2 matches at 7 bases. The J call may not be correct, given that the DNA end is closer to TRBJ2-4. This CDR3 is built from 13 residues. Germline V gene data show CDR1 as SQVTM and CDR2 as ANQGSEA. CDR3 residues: CSVEKAGRDIQYF. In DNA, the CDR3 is TGCAGCGTTGAAAAAGCGGGGAGGGACATTCAGTACTTC.